The 3 T cell receptor beta chains below were found in one sample sequenced in a study of blood T cell repertoires in COVID-19. Produced via immunoSEQ multiplex PCR; TCRdb's table is partial and in-frame only. Of about 100,000 clones in the sample, 84% were seen once. Sequencing was performed on peripheral blood. Receptors were obtained from a man aged 35 to 55 with active or convalescent COVID-19.

V gene TRBV2 combines with J gene TRBJ1-5; 10 bases fit TRBD1. This CDR3 is built from 15 residues. Germline lookup yields CDR1 SNHLY and CDR2 FYNNEI. Trimming took 4 bases from V and 5 from J; bases not matched to a gene: 5. The CDR3 DNA follows: TGTGCCAGCAGTGTAGAGACAGGGGGCGATCAGCCCCAGCATTTT. This translates into CASSVETGGDQPQHF.

The chain couples TRBV6-5 to TRBJ1-1; 11 positions match TRBD1. V lost 8 bases, J lost 1 base, and 6 bases stayed unmatched. Germline lookup yields CDR1 MNHEY and CDR2 SVGAGI. The CDR3 length is 15 residues. The CDR3 DNA is TGTGCCAGCCGGGGACAGGGGGTCCAGAACACTGAAGCTTTCTTT. This translates into CASRGQGVQNTEAFF.

The rearrangement uses TRBV29-1 and TRBJ2-6; perhaps TRBD1 as D (6 bases). The CDR3 loop spans 13 amino acids. Trimming removed 4 bases from V and 3 bases from J, with 7 bases in between. Looked up from germline, CDR1 is SQVTM and CDR2 is ANQGSEA. The DNA for the CDR3 is TGCAGCGTTGGGACAGATGGGGCCAACGTCCTGACTTTC. The encoded protein is CSVGTDGANVLTF.